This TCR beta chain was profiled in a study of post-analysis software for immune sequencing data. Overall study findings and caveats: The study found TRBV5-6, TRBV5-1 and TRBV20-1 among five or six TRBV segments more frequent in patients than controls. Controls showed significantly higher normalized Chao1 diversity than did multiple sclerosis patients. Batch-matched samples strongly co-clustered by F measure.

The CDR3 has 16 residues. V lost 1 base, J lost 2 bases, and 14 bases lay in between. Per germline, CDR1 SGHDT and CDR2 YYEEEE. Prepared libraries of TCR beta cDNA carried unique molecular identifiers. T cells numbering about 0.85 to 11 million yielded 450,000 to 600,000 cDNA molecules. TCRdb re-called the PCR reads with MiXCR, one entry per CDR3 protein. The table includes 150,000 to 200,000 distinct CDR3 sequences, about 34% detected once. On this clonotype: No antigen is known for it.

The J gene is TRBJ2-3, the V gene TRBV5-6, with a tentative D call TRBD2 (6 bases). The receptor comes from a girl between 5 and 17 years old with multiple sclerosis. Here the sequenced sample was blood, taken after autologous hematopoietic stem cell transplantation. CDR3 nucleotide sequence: TGTGCCAGCAGCTTGTGGTTGGGCGGGACCACAGATACGCAGTATTTT. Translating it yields CASSLWLGGTTDTQYF.